Each of the 21 T cell receptor beta chains below was sequenced from the same sample in a study of PD-L1 blockade in urothelial cancer. The repertoire was sequenced with immunoSEQ multiplex PCR; TCRdb's copy has only in-frame clones and lacks some. The data hold 83,000 or so clones, with approximately 82% observed a single time. This sample's time point: peripheral blood 6 weeks after treatment start. Sequencing was performed on PBMCs, taken around atezolizumab (anti-PD-L1) treatment. These receptors originate from a man aged 65-85 years with urothelial cancer.

The rearrangement joins TRBV9 to TRBJ1-1; 7 bases match TRBD1. With 8 bases clipped from V and 5 bases from J, the junction kept 6 bases outside the gene matches. CDR3 length: 12 residues. Looked up from germline, CDR1 is SGDLS and CDR2 is YYNGEE. The CDR3 sequence: CASTGDSTEAFF. The CDR3 nucleotides are TGTGCCAGTACAGGGGATAGTACTGAAGCTTTCTTT. Complete variable domain (other parts from reference TRBV9 and TRBJ1-1): DSGVTQTPKHLITATGQRVTLRCSPRSGDLSVYWYQQSLDQGLQFLIQYYNGEERAKGNILERFSAQQFPDLHSELNLSSLELGDSALYFCASTGDSTEAFFGQGTRLTVV.

The V call is TRBV19, the J call TRBJ2-2, with D perhaps matching TRBD2 (6 bases). The CDR3 is 15 amino acids. V was pared by 8 bases and J by 4 bases, with 17 bases between. Germline values: CDR1 LNHDA, CDR2 SQIVND (reference sequence). The DNA for the CDR3 is TGTGCCAGTGGGGAGGCTAGCTTCACCACCGGGGAGCTGTTTTTT. Translating it yields CASGEASFTTGELFF. Complete variable domain (other parts from reference TRBV19 and TRBJ2-2): DGGITQSPKYLFRKEGQNVTLSCEQNLNHDAMYWYRQDPGQGLRLIYYSQIVNDFQKGDIAEGYSVSREKKESFPLTVTSAQKNPTAFYLCASGEASFTTGELFFGEGSRLTVL.

This chain connects TRBV30 to TRBJ2-4; 7 bases align to TRBD2. Unmatched junction bases numbered 7, after V lost 6 bases and J lost 5 bases. Germline V gene data show CDR1 as GTSNPN and CDR2 as SVGIG (reference sequence). This CDR3 is 13 amino acids long. The CDR3 DNA follows: TGTGCCTGTACCGGGGACTACCAAAACATTCAGTACTTC. Amino acid sequence: CACTGDYQNIQYF.

The chain combines TRBV5-4 with TRBJ2-6, with a tentative D call TRBD1 (5 bases). The CDR3 is 15 residues long. V lost 1 base to trimming and J lost 7 bases, with 12 bases between them. Germline V gene data show CDR1 as SGHNT and CDR2 as YYREEE (reference sequence). The CDR3 region has the DNA TGTGCCAGCAGCTTGATATCCCAGGGTGCCAACGTCCTGACTTTC. Translating it yields CASSLISQGANVLTF.

The chain is built from TRBV28 and TRBJ1-4; TRBD1 aligns across 10 bases. V lost 8 bases to trimming and J lost 8 bases; unmatched junction nucleotides: 8. CDR3 length: 14 residues. Germline-derived CDR1 and CDR2 are MDHEN and SYDVKM. CDR3 amino acids: CASGDRGLNEKLFF. The CDR3, as DNA: TGTGCCAGCGGTGACAGGGGGCTAAACGAAAAACTGTTTTTT.

The DNA for the CDR3 is TGCAGCGTTGAGCCAGGGCGAGGCGGGGAGCTGTTTTTT. Its translation: CSVEPGRGGELFF. The gene calls are TRBV29-1 and TRBJ2-2, with D tentatively TRBD1 (5 bases). This CDR3 has 13 residues. CDR1 is SQVTM, CDR2 ANQGSEA, per germline. Trimming stripped 3 bases from V and 7 bases from J, with 12 bases between.

This CDR3 is CASSPGTGSNQPQHF. The CDR3 nucleotides are TGTGCCAGCAGTCCGGGGACAGGGAGCAATCAGCCCCAGCATTTT. The chain carries TRBV27 and TRBJ1-5, with 9 bases lining up with TRBD1. Trimming at V came to 5 bases and at J to 1 base, leaving 3 bases not matched to a gene. The germline V gene has CDR1 MNHEY and CDR2 SMNVEV (reference sequence). The CDR3 has 15 amino acids.

The chain recombines TRBV19 with TRBJ2-3; 9 positions match TRBD2. Germline V lookup: CDR1 LNHDA, CDR2 SQIVND (reference sequence). This CDR3 is built from 15 residues. The V gene end was trimmed by 4 bases and the J gene end by 6 bases; junction bases not matched to a gene: 8. The CDR3 nucleotides are TGTGCCAGTAGTACCGATAGCGGGGGCGGGGATACGCAGTATTTT. Its protein product is CASSTDSGGGDTQYF.

This clone was seen a handful of times. The rearrangement uses TRBV13 and TRBJ2-4, with TRBD1 matching over 7 bases. J lost 0 bases, V lost 4 bases, and 12 bases had no gene match. The CDR3 is made up of 18 amino acids. Germline CDR1 and CDR2: PRHDT and FYEKMQ (reference sequence). CDR3 DNA: TGTGCCAGCAGCTCGGACAGGTCCGCCCCCCTAGCCAAAAACATTCAGTACTTC. This gives the protein CASSSDRSAPLAKNIQYF.

This clone was detected only once. The V gene is TRBV7-9, the J gene TRBJ2-2; TRBD1 aligns across 11 bases. The CDR3 is made up of 15 amino acids. Trimming removed 7 bases from V and 5 bases from J; junction bases left unmatched: 6. CDR1 is SEHNR and CDR2 is FQNEAQ in the germline V gene (reference sequence). The CDR3 sequence is CASTPGTGGTGELFF. The CDR3 DNA follows: TGTGCCAGCACGCCCGGGACAGGGGGAACCGGGGAGCTGTTTTTT.

This clone was counted between two and nine times. The chain links TRBV15 to TRBJ2-5, with 8 bases lining up with TRBD1. The V segment lost 9 bases and the J segment 1 base; nucleotides outside the gene matches: 7. There are 14 residues in the CDR3. The germline CDR1 and CDR2 sequences are LNHNV and YYDKDF (reference sequence). CDR3: CATSPGTGQETQYF. The CDR3, as DNA: TGTGCCACTTCTCCGGGGACAGGCCAAGAGACCCAGTACTTC.

J is TRBJ1-5 and V is TRBV7-2; 9 nucleotides align to TRBD1. The CDR3 is 16 amino acids. Trimming took 0 bases from V and 7 from J; bases not matched to a gene: 7. Germline-derived CDR1 and CDR2 are SGHTA and FQGNSA. The CDR3, as DNA: TGTGCCAGCAGCTTAGCAAGGGGACAGGGTGGACAGCCCCAGCATTTT. Its translation is CASSLARGQGGQPQHF.

The V and J genes are TRBV6-5 and TRBJ1-5, with D perhaps matching TRBD1 (5 bases). The CDR3 extends over 14 amino acids. Trimming stripped 6 bases from V and 6 bases from J, with 15 bases between. Germline V gives CDR1 MNHEY, CDR2 SVGAGI. The DNA of the CDR3 is TGTGCCAGCAGGGACAATGCGGAGGGTCAGCCCCAGCATTTT. Residues: CASRDNAEGQPQHF.

The chain recombines TRBV18 with TRBJ1-2, with TRBD1 as a possible D gene (6 bases). CDR1 and CDR2 (germline): KGHSH, LQKENI. Trimming cost V 3 bases and J 4 bases, with 15 bases left between them. This CDR3 region has 15 residues. The CDR3 loop reads CASSPTRGTGYGYTF. Written as DNA, the CDR3 is TGTGCCAGCTCACCTACCAGGGGAACTGGCTATGGCTACACCTTC.

V gene TRBV5-1 combines with J gene TRBJ2-5, with 9 positions matching TRBD2. The J segment lost 2 bases and the V segment lost 0 bases, leaving 5 bases of the junction unmatched. CDR3 length: 16 amino acids. Germline V gene sequence: CDR1 SGHRS, CDR2 YFSETQ. CDR3 nucleotide sequence: TGCGCCAGCAGCTTGGTGTCTAGCGGGGTACAAGAGACCCAGTACTTC. Residues: CASSLVSSGVQETQYF.

V is TRBV9 and J is TRBJ2-1; D remains ambiguous. Trimming removed 3 bases from V and 5 bases from J, with 3 bases in between. This CDR3 has 11 amino acids. The germline CDR1 and CDR2 sequences are SGDLS and YYNGEE. In nucleotides, the CDR3 is TGTGCCAGCAGCGCCAACAATGAGCAGTTCTTC. It yields the protein CASSANNEQFF.

This clone was recorded a few times. V is TRBV19 and J is TRBJ1-2; TRBD1 aligns across 7 bases. This CDR3 contains 15 residues. In germline, CDR1 is LNHDA, CDR2 SQIVND (reference sequence). V dropped 7 bases and J dropped 7; count of bases not matched to a gene: 15. DNA for the CDR3: TGTGCCAGTACCTCCCTGGGGGTCAGGGGGGTTGGCTACACCTTC. Its translation: CASTSLGVRGVGYTF.

This chain joins TRBV5-1 and TRBJ2-2; D is ambiguous. This CDR3 is built from 15 residues. Germline V lookup: CDR1 SGHRS, CDR2 YFSETQ. Trimming removed 2 bases from V and 1 base from J, with 9 bases in between. In DNA form, the CDR3 reads TGCGCCAGCAGCTTCGCGGTACAGAACACCGGGGAGCTGTTTTTT. Amino acid sequence: CASSFAVQNTGELFF.

This rearrangement joins TRBV6-1 to TRBJ1-2; D is ambiguous. Germline CDR1 is MNHNS and CDR2 is SASEGT. The CDR3 extends over 12 amino acids. V lost 7 bases to trimming and J lost 6 bases, with 12 bases between them. For the CDR3, the DNA is TGTGCCAGCAAGGAAACGAGGGATGGCTACACCTTC. Protein product: CASKETRDGYTF.

CDR3 nucleotides: TGTGCCAGCAGCTTACTGAGCGGGAGCCCAGATACGCAGTATTTT. It translates to CASSLLSGSPDTQYF. The chain links TRBV7-6 to TRBJ2-3; 8 nucleotides align to TRBD2. The trim removed 2 bases at V and 4 bases at J, leaving 5 bases unmatched. The CDR3 spans 15 residues. The V gene's germline CDR1 is SGHVS and CDR2 FNYEAQ.

This clone was seen at least ten times. J is TRBJ2-5 and V is TRBV5-4; 9 bases align to TRBD2. CDR3 length: 16 residues. With 2 bases clipped from V and 0 bases from J, the junction kept 5 bases outside the gene matches. Per germline, CDR1 SGHNT and CDR2 YYREEE (reference sequence). The CDR3, as DNA: TGTGCCAGCAGCTTATTAGCGGGGGTCGACCAAGAGACCCAGTACTTC. Protein sequence: CASSLLAGVDQETQYF. The complete variable domain, with remaining parts taken from reference TRBV5-4 and TRBJ2-5, reads ETGVTQSPTHLIKTRGQQVTLRCSSQSGHNTVSWYQQALGQGPQFIFQYYREEENGRGNFPPRFSGLQFPNYSSELNVNALELDDSALYLCASSLLAGVDQETQYFGPGTRLLVL.